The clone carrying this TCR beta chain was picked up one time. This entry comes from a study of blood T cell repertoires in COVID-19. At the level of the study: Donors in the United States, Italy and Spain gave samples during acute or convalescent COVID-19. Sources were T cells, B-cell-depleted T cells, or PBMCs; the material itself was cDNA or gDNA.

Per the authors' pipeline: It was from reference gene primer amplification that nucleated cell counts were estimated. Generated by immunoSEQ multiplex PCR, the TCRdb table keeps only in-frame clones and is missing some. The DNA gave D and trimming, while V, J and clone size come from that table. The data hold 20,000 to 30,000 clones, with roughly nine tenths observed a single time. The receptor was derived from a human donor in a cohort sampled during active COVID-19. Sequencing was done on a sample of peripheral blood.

For the CDR3, the DNA is TGTGCCAGCGCTAGCGGGAGGGTAAATGAGCAGTTCTTC. Translation gives CASASGRVNEQFF. The V and J genes are TRBV6-5 and TRBJ2-1; TRBD2 matches at 12 bases. V was pared by 8 bases and J by 7 bases, with 3 bases of the junction left unmatched. CDR1 MNHEY and CDR2 SVGAGI come from the germline V gene. The CDR3 is 13 amino acids.